The rows below give T cell receptor beta chains drawn from one sample of a study of shared clonotypes between healthy human individuals. Using immunoSEQ multiplex PCR, the repertoire was profiled, and TCRdb retains in-frame clones only, with some absent. The sample contains roughly 2 million clones, 90% to 95% of which appear only once. Sequenced: naive CD4+ T cells sorted from blood. Receptor source: a man aged 18 to 29 in good health. The CDR3 runs from the conserved cysteine through the conserved F or W. D genes are given only for firm matches. The listing skips clone size in some rows; elsewhere it reads once, few, many or a size class.

D gene,J gene,clone size,V gene,CDR3 protein,CDR3 DNA
NA,TRBJ2-7,once,TRBV10-3,CAISESYSYEQYF,TGTGCCATCAGTGAGTCGTACTCCTACGAGCAGTACTTC
TRBD2,TRBJ2-7,many,TRBV11-1,CASSSAGGGSYEQYF,TGTGCCAGCAGCTCCGCCGGGGGAGGGAGCTACGAGCAGTACTTC
NA,TRBJ2-2,NA,TRBV29-1,CSVSNSAGELFF,TGCAGCGTCTCAAATTCAGCCGGGGAGCTGTTTTTT
TRBD1,TRBJ1-4,NA,TRBV5-1,CASSADREGEKLFF,TGCGCCAGCAGCGCCGACAGGGAAGGTGAAAAACTGTTTTTT
NA,TRBJ1-2,NA,TRBV9,CASSATENYGYTF,TGTGCCAGCAGCGCTACAGAAAACTATGGCTACACCTTC
TRBD1,TRBJ1-6,NA,TRBV15,CATSIDTGGNSPLHF,TGTGCCACCAGCATAGATACAGGGGGCAATTCACCCCTCCACTTT
NA,TRBJ2-7,NA,TRBV7-2,CASSWENYEQYF,TGTGCCAGCAGCTGGGAAAACTACGAGCAGTACTTC
TRBD1,TRBJ1-2,NA,TRBV19,CACSGTGNYGYTF,TGTGCCTGTTCGGGGACAGGGAACTATGGCTACACCTTC
NA,TRBJ1-6,NA,TRBV7-2,CASSTRSLTTLHF,TGTGCCAGCAGCACACGGTCCTTAACCACCCTCCACTTT
TRBD1,TRBJ2-7,NA,TRBV6-1,CASSEAGGTGWAKPSYEQYF,TGTGCCAGCAGTGAAGCTGGGGGGACAGGGTGGGCTAAGCCCTCCTACGAGCAGTACTTC